A selection of T cell receptor beta chains follows, all from one sample in a study of technical replicates of blood from several donors. The protocol was immunoSEQ multiplex PCR, while the TCRdb copy is restricted to in-frame clones and leaves out a portion. In the table there are approximately 58,000 clones, roughly 86% of which are singletons. The sample comprised PBMCs. The receptor set was obtained from a human donor in good health. Some clones in this sample may be carry-over from other donors' samples. CDR3s include the opening cysteine and the closing phenylalanine or tryptophan. D genes are given only for firm matches. Only some rows state a clone size, as once, few, many or a class for expanded clones.

clone_size	v_call	j_call	d_call	cdr3_aa	cdr3_nt
-	TRBV5-6	TRBJ1-5	-	CASKAGASNQPQHF	TGTGCCAGCAAGGCGGGGGCCTCAAATCAGCCCCAGCATTTT
-	TRBV29-1	TRBJ2-7	TRBD1	CSMQQGALYEQYF	TGCAGCATGCAACAGGGGGCTCTATACGAGCAGTACTTC
-	TRBV5-1	TRBJ1-2	-	CASSSDAGRGYTF	TGCGCCAGCAGTTCTGATGCTGGGAGAGGCTACACCTTC
few	TRBV19	TRBJ2-7	TRBD2	CASSVGLAYEQYF	TGTGCCAGTAGTGTCGGACTAGCCTACGAGCAGTACTTC
-	TRBV5-3	TRBJ2-3	TRBD2	CARLAGGDTQYF	TGTGCCAGACTAGCGGGAGGAGATACGCAGTATTTT
-	TRBV18	TRBJ1-2	-	CASSTGRGLNYGYTF	TGTGCCAGCTCAACAGGAAGGGGCTTGAACTATGGCTACACCTTC
-	TRBV6-1	TRBJ1-2	-	CASSEQAGSNYGYTF	TGTGCCAGCAGTGAACAGGCGGGCTCCAACTATGGCTACACCTTC
-	TRBV6-5	TRBJ2-3	TRBD2	CASSYGGGNTDTQYF	TGTGCCAGCAGTTACGGCGGGGGGAACACAGATACGCAGTATTTT
-	TRBV5-4	TRBJ2-7	-	CASSQVATSYEQYF	TGTGCCAGCAGCCAGGTGGCCACCTCCTACGAGCAGTACTTC
-	TRBV4-1	TRBJ1-2	-	CASSPRPEDATNYGYTF	TGCGCCAGCAGCCCCCGGCCGGAGGACGCTACTAACTATGGCTACACCTTC